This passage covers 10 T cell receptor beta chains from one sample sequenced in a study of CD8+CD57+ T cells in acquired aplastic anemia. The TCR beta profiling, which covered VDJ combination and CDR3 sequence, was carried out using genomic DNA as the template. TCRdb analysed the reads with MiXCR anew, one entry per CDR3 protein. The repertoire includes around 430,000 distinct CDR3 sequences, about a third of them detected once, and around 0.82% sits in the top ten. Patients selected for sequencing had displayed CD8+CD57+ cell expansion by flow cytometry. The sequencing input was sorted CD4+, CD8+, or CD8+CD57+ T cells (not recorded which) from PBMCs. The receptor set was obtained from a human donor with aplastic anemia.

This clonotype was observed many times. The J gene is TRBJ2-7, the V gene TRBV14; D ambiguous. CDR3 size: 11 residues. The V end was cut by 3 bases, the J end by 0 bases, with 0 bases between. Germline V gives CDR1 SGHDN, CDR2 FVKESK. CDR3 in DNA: TGTGCCAGCAGCCACTCCTACGAGCAGTACTTC. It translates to CASSHSYEQYF.

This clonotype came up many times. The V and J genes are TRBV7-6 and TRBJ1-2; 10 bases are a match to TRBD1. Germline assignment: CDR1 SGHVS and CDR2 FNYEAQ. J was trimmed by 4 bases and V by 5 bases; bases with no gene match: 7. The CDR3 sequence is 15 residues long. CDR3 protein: CASSPRDRGVYGYTF. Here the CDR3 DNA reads TGTGCCAGCAGCCCCCGGGACAGGGGTGTCTATGGCTACACCTTC.

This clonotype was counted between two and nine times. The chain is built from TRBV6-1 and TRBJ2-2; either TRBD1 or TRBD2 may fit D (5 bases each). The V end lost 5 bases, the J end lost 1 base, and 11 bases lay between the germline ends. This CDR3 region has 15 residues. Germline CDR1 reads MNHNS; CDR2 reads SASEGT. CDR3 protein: CASSSGTVNTGELFF. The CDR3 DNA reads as TGTGCCAGCAGTTCCGGGACCGTGAACACCGGGGAGCTGTTTTTT.

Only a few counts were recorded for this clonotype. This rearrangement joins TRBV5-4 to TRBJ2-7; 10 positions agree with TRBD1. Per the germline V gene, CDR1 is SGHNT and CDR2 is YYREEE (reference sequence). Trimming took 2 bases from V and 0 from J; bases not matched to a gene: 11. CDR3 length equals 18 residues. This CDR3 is CASSFLWPGQGSSYEQYF. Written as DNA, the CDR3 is TGTGCCAGCAGCTTCCTCTGGCCGGGACAGGGGTCCTCCTACGAGCAGTACTTC.

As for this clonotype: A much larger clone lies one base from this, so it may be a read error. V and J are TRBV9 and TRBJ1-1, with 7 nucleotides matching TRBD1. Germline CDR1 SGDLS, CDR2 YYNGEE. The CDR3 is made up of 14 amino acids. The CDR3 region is CASSAPGQNAEAFF. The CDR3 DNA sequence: TGTGCCAGCAGTGCTCCGGGACAGAACGCTGAAGCTTTCTTT.

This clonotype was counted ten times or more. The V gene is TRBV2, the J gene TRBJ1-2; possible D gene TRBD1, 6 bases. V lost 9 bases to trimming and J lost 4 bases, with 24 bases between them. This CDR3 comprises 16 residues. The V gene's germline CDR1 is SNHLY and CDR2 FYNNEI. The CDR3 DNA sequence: TGTGCCAGAAGGGACTCCGGGACACAAAGAATCTATGGCTACACCTTC. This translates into CARRDSGTQRIYGYTF.

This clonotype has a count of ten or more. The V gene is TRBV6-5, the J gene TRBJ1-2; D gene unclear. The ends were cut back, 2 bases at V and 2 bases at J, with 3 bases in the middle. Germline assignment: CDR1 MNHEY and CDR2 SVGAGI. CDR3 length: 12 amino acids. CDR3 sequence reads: CASSYTNYGYTF. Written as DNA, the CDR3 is TGTGCCAGCAGTTACACAAACTATGGCTACACCTTC.

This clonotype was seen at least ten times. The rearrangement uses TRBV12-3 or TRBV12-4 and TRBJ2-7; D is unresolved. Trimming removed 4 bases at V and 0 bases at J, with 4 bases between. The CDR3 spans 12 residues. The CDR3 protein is CASSWSSYEQYF. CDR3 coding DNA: TGTGCCAGCAGTTGGAGCTCCTACGAGCAGTACTTC.

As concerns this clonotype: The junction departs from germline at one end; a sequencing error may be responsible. This CDR3 is CASSLRPGQLNTGELFF. DNA of the CDR3: TGTGCCAGCAGTTTACGACCGGGACAGCTAAACACCGGGGAGCTGTTTTTT. J is TRBJ2-2 and V is TRBV10-3; TRBD1 agrees at 7 bases. In germline, CDR1 is ENHRY, CDR2 SYGVKD. The CDR3 totals 17 residues.

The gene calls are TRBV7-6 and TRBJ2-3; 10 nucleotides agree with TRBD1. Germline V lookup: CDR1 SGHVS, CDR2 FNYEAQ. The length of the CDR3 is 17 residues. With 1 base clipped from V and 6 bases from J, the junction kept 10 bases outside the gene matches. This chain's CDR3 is CASSLVGGTGVSDTQYF. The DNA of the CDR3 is TGTGCCAGCAGCTTAGTTGGCGGGACAGGGGTTTCGGATACGCAGTATTTT. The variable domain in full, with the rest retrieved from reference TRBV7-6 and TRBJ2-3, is GAGVSQSPRYKVTKRGQDVALRCDPISGHVSLYWYRQALGQGPEFLTYFNYEAQQDKSGLPNDRFSAERPEGSISTLTIQRTEQRDSAMYRCASSLVGGTGVSDTQYFGPGTRLTVL.